A single sample gave rise to the 3 T cell receptor beta chains below, sequenced in a study of blood T cell repertoires in COVID-19. TCRdb's copy holds only in-frame clones and misses some; the assay was immunoSEQ multiplex PCR. This table holds over 70,000 clones, roughly 85% found once. Sequenced material: peripheral blood. These receptors all come from a man between 60 and 70 years old with COVID-19, enrolled during active disease.

The chain employs TRBV3-1 (or the pseudogene TRBV3-2) and TRBJ2-7; TRBD2 aligns across 8 bases. Germline CDR1 LGHDT, CDR2 YNNKEL (reference sequence). The CDR3 length is 12 residues. V was clipped by 7 bases and J by 5 bases; unmatched bases: 4. CDR3 nucleotide sequence: TGTGCCAGCACGGGACTAGGTGACGAGCAGTACTTC. It yields the protein CASTGLGDEQYF.

This clone appeared once. This sequence joins TRBV29-1 and TRBJ2-3; D call uncertain. V lost 3 bases and J lost 3, with 16 bases in between. The CDR3 runs 15 residues. Germline lookup yields CDR1 SQVTM and CDR2 ANQGSEA. This CDR3 reads CSVDWPGDMTDTQYF. Here the CDR3 DNA reads TGCAGCGTTGATTGGCCTGGCGACATGACAGATACGCAGTATTTT.

This sequence joins TRBV5-1 and TRBJ2-1; a weak D match, TRBD2 (6 bases). Germline CDR1 SGHRS, CDR2 YFSETQ. CDR3 length: 14 amino acids. Trimming removed 6 bases at V and 8 bases at J, with 18 bases between. The CDR3 loop is CASKGTSAGDEQFF. Written as DNA, the CDR3 is TGCGCCAGCAAGGGGACTTCAGCTGGGGATGAGCAGTTCTTC.